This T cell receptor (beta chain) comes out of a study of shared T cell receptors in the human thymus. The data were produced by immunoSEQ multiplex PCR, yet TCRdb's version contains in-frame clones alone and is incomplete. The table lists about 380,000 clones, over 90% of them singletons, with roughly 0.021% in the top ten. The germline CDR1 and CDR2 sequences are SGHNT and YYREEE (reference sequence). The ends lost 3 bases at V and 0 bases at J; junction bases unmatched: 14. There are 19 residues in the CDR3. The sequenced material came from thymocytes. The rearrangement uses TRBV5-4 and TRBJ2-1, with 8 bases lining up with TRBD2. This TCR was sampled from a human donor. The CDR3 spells CASSSQRERRLSSYNEQFF. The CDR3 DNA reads TGTGCCAGCAGCTCTCAGCGGGAGAGGAGGTTGAGCTCCTACAATGAGCAGTTCTTC.